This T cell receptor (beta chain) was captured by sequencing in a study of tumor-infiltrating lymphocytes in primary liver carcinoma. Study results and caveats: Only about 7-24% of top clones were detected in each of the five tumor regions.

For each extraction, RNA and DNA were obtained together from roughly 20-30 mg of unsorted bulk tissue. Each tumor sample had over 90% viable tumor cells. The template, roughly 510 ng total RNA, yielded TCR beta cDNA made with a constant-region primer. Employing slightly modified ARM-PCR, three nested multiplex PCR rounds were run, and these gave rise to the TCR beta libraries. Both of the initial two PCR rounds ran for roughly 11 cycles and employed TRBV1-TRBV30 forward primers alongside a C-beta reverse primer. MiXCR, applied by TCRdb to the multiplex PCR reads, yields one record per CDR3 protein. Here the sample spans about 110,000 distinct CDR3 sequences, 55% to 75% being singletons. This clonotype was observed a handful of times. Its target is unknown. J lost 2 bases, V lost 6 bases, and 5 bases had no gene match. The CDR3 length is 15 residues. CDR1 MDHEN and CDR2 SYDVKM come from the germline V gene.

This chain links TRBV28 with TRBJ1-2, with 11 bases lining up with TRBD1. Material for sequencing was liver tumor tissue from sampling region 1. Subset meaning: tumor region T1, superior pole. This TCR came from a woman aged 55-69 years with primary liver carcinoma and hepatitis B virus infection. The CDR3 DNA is TGTGCCAGCAGGCGGACAGGGGGCGAGAACTATGGCTACACCTTC. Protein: CASRRTGGENYGYTF.